This T cell receptor (beta chain) was sequenced in a study of graft-versus-host responses after intestinal transplantation. About the research overall: Grafts that recipients had were multivisceral, liver-intestinal, or isolated intestinal transplants. The study gave all recipients anti-thymocyte globulin induction, then tacrolimus and steroids for approximately 3 years. General study findings and limits: Graft-donor T cell macrochimerism coincided with high graft-versus-host to host-versus-graft clonal ratios in allografts. Recipient bone marrow held GvH clones, some seen earlier in ileum or blood.

The CDR3 has 12 residues. Trimming shortened V by 6 bases and J by 5 bases, and 8 bases separated the two germline ends. CDR1 and CDR2 from the germline V gene are SGHNT and YENEEA. Clones were read by immunoSEQ multiplex PCR, and TCRdb kept only the in-frame ones, dropping some. This table has about 85,000 clones, roughly 85% appearing once. With respect to this clone: The antigen is not known.

The sample was unstimulated CD4+ T cells sorted from spleen or lymph node cells, taken before intestinal transplant. This TCR came from a human donor who received an intestinal transplant. This chain connects TRBV11-3 to TRBJ2-1; D is possibly TRBD2 (5 bases). CDR3 residues: CASSPADNEQFF. CDR3 sequence (DNA): TGTGCCAGCAGTCCAGCGGACAATGAGCAGTTCTTC.